This T cell receptor beta chain was sequenced during a study of OX40 agonist ivuxolimab in advanced cancers. Study details: Ivuxolimab doses were 0.01, 0.1, 0.3, 1.5, 3 or 10 mg/kg every 2 weeks. Broader study findings: Among T cells, CD8+ cells averaged more expanded clones than CD4+ cells. Nonresponders, in some cases, also had low normalized T-cell clonal expansion.

This clone was recorded only once. Its antigen is currently unknown. CDR3 size: 16 residues. Germline V gene data show CDR1 as SGHNT and CDR2 as YYREEE (reference sequence). V lost 5 bases and J lost 6; bases outside the gene matches: 10. Using immunoSEQ multiplex PCR, the repertoire was profiled, and TCRdb retains in-frame clones only, with some absent. The table records about 38,000 clones, approximately 79% of them present only once. This chain joins TRBV5-4 and TRBJ2-7, with TRBD2 matching 14 bases. The sequencing used CD4+ or CD8+ T cells sorted from blood, collected in a trial of the OX40 agonist ivuxolimab. This clonotype was obtained from an adult with an advanced solid tumor such as melanoma, head and neck, liver or kidney cancer. The CDR3, as DNA: TGTGCCAGCAGTCGACTAGCGGGAGGGCTTTATGGCGAGCAGTACTTC. Translation: CASSRLAGGLYGEQYF.